This TCR beta chain was observed in a study of T cells in Graves' hyperthyroidism and ophthalmopathy. Study-wide results and caveats: Ophthalmopathy, as predicted by the model, came a median 6.5 months after the prediction. A 13 V-J model separated ophthalmopathy from stable hyperthyroidism.

Across 18 months, stable Graves' hyperthyroidism was marked by no progression to ophthalmopathy. Notes on this clonotype: Its specificity is unknown.

There are 14 residues in the CDR3. V lost 6 bases, J lost 4 bases, and 16 bases lay in between. Germline V lookup: CDR1 SNHLY, CDR2 FYNNEI. Researchers amplified the TCR beta CDR3 regions from RNA transcripts. Researchers ran a first-round RT-PCR on the TCR CDR3 using the HTBI primer set. MiXCR, applied by TCRdb to the multiplex PCR reads, yields one record per CDR3 protein. The data contain approximately 590,000 distinct CDR3 sequences, about 45% of them seen just once; the ten biggest clones take up just over 8%. The material sequenced was peripheral blood or thyroid tissue (not recorded which). The receptor's source is a woman between 18 and 30 years old with Graves' hyperthyroidism. The rearrangement uses TRBV2 and TRBJ2-7; D is unclear. The CDR3 bases are TGTGCCAGCAGCTACACAGACAACTTATACGAGCAGTACTTC. It is translated as CASSYTDNLYEQYF.